This entry lists 10 T cell receptor beta chains sequenced from one sample in a study of control samples from healthy donors and cancer patients. Profiling relied on immunoSEQ multiplex PCR, and the TCRdb table lists in-frame clones only, not all of them. The repertoire has 60,000 to 80,000 clones, roughly 87% of them found once; the top ten carry 3.5% to 4%. Sequences were obtained from blood. Receptors were obtained from a woman aged 50 to 60 in good health.

In its sample, this clone was seen a few times. This chain uses TRBV14 with TRBJ2-1; 9 nucleotides align to TRBD2. Per the germline V gene, CDR1 is SGHDN and CDR2 is FVKESK. Trimming cost V 7 bases and J 3 bases; bases outside gene matches: 10. The CDR3 loop spans 16 amino acids. CDR3 in amino acids: CASMGGLAGFYNEQFF. For the CDR3, the DNA is TGTGCCAGCATGGGAGGGCTAGCGGGATTCTACAATGAGCAGTTCTTC.

V is TRBV18 and J is TRBJ1-2; D uncertain. The CDR3 consists of 11 residues. Germline V lookup: CDR1 KGHSH, CDR2 LQKENI. Deletions cut 4 bases from V and 7 bases from J, with 7 bases between. As DNA, the CDR3 is TGTGCCAGCTCACTTGGTGGTGGCTACACCTTC. Translation gives CASSLGGGYTF.

The chain joins TRBV6-1 to TRBJ1-2; D not certain. V lost 3 bases and J 5 bases, leaving 16 bases between the germline ends. The CDR3 length is 15 residues. Per the germline V gene, CDR1 is MNHNS and CDR2 is SASEGT. In DNA form, the CDR3 reads TGTGCCAGCAGTGAGGACGGCAGGCCCGATTATGGCTACACCTTC. Its translation is CASSEDGRPDYGYTF.

The chain recombines TRBV10-3 with TRBJ1-2, with D hard to call. The CDR3 is 11 residues long. The ends were cut back, 3 bases at V and 7 bases at J, with 6 bases in the middle. CDR1 and CDR2 from the germline V gene are ENHRY and SYGVKD. CDR3 protein: CAISDSGGYTF. The CDR3 nucleotides are TGTGCCATCAGTGATAGCGGTGGCTACACCTTC.

J is TRBJ1-1 and V is TRBV28; 10 nucleotides agree with TRBD1. Germline-derived CDR1 and CDR2 are MDHEN and SYDVKM. There are 14 residues in the CDR3. Trimming took 4 bases from V and 5 from J; bases not matched to a gene: 4. Here the CDR3 DNA reads TGTGCCAGCAGTTCGGGACAGGGGAGAACTGAAGCTTTCTTT. This translates into CASSSGQGRTEAFF.

This clone showed up just once. The chain employs TRBV9 and TRBJ2-1; 9 bases are a match to TRBD2. Germline V gives CDR1 SGDLS, CDR2 YYNGEE. Trimming cost V 4 bases and J 5 bases; bases outside gene matches: 10. The CDR3 totals 16 residues. The CDR3 region is CASSLRGRAANNEQFF. The CDR3 DNA sequence: TGTGCCAGCAGCCTCCGCGGGAGGGCCGCCAACAATGAGCAGTTCTTC.

The chain joins TRBV29-1 to TRBJ1-1; 7 bases agree with TRBD1. The germline V gene has CDR1 SQVTM and CDR2 ANQGSEA. There are 13 residues in the CDR3. V shed 6 bases and J 6 bases; nucleotides not matched to a gene: 10. CDR3 DNA sequence: TGCAGCGTGGACGGGACAGCGCAGGCTGAAGCTTTCTTT. The encoded protein is CSVDGTAQAEAFF.

This sequence joins TRBV5-1 and TRBJ2-5, with 11 bases fitting TRBD1. Germline V CDR1 and CDR2: SGHRS, YFSETQ. The CDR3 is 16 residues long. With V trimmed by 4 bases and J by 4 bases, 9 bases remained unmatched. The CDR3 DNA is TGCGCCAGCAGCCCCTCCAGGACAGGGGGCGGAGAGACCCAGTACTTC. As protein: CASSPSRTGGGETQYF.

V and J are TRBV12-5 and TRBJ2-1, with 7 bases matching TRBD1. This CDR3 spans 15 amino acids. V dropped 2 bases and J dropped 6; count of bases not matched to a gene: 7. Germline V gene data show CDR1 as LGHNT and CDR2 as FRNRAP. CDR3 protein: CASGLLGGAFNEQFF. The CDR3 coding sequence is TGTGCTAGTGGTTTGTTAGGGGGCGCGTTCAATGAGCAGTTCTTC.

This clone was recorded only once. This chain connects TRBV19 to TRBJ2-7, with 9 nucleotides matching TRBD1. This CDR3 has 15 amino acids. Germline lookup yields CDR1 LNHDA and CDR2 SQIVND (reference sequence). Unmatched junction bases numbered 2, after V lost 1 base and J lost 1 base. CDR3 in DNA: TGTGCCAGTAGTATAGCCGGGACAGGGTCCTACGAGCAGTACTTC. Its translation is CASSIAGTGSYEQYF. Full variable domain (rest looked up from reference TRBV19 and TRBJ2-7): DGGITQSPKYLFRKEGQNVTLSCEQNLNHDAMYWYRQDPGQGLRLIYYSQIVNDFQKGDIAEGYSVSREKKESFPLTVTSAQKNPTAFYLCASSIAGTGSYEQYFGPGTRLTVT.